This paragraph covers one T cell receptor (beta chain) sequence. There is no known antigen for this receptor. No per-base quality is available; no much larger clone lies one base away. These data belong to a study of control samples from healthy donors and cancer patients (dated by TCRdb to the early 2020s). V and J are trimmed by 6 bases and 7 bases, and the gene matches miss 6 bases of the junction. The germline V gene (reference sequence) gives CDR1 as GTSNPN and CDR2 as SVGIG. From its cysteine to its phenylalanine, the CDR3 spans 13 amino acids. Only the CDR3 region is kept as DNA, spanning 39 bases read in frame from base 1. Receptors were amplified or captured by the immunoSEQ multiplex PCR assay. Imported from immuneACCESS, the table was reduced by TCRdb to in-frame sequences with V and J called. These copies leave out some clones; in studies compared against another copy, an unresolved V gene accounts for under half, and the cause of the remainder is not known. This sample lists tens of thousands of clones; more than 85% were detected once. Just under 4% of the sample goes to the ten largest clones.

The sequence was collected from a woman between 50 and 59 years old in good health. The sample comprised blood. The sequence joins TRBV30 to TRBJ2-7, with TRBD2 matching 13 junction bases. The CDR3: CACRLAGGSEQYF. The DNA sequence follows: TGTGCCTGCCGACTAGCGGGAGGATCTGAGCAGTACTTC.